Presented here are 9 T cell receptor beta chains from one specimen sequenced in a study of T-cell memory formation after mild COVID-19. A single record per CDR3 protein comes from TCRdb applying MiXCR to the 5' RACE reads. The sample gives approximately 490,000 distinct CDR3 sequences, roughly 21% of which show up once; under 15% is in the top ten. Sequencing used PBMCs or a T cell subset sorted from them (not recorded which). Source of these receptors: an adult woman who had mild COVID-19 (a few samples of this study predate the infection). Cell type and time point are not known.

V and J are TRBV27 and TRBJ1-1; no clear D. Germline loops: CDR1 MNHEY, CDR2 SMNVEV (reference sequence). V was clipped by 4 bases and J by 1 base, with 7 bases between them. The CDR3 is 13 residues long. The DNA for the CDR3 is TGTGCCAGCAGTTCCTTAAGGAACACTGAAGCTTTCTTT. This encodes CASSSLRNTEAFF.

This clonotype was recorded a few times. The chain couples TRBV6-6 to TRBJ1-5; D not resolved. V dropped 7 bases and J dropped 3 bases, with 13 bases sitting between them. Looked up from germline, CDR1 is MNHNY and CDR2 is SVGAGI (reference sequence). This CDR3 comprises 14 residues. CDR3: CASKNYAANQPQHF. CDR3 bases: TGTGCCAGCAAAAACTATGCCGCCAATCAGCCCCAGCATTTT.

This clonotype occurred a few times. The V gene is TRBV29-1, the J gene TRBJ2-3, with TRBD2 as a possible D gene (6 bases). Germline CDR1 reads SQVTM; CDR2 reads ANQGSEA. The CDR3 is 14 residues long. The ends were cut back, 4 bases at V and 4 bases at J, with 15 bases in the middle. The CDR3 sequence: CSVARGNRADTQYF. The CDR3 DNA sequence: TGCAGCGTTGCTCGGGGGAATCGTGCAGATACGCAGTATTTT.

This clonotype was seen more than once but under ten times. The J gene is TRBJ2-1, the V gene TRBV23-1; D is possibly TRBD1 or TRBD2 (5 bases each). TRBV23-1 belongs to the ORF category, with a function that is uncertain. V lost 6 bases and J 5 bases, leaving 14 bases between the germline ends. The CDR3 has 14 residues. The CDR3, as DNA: TGCGCCAGCAGGACTCCGGGACCAAACAATGAGCAGTTCTTC. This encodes CASRTPGPNNEQFF.

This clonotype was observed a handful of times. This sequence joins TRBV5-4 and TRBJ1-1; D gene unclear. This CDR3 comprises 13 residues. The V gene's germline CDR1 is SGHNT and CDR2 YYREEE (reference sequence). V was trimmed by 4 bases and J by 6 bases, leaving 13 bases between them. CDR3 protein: CASSQGLFAEAFF. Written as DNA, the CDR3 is TGTGCCAGCAGCCAAGGCCTCTTCGCTGAAGCTTTCTTT. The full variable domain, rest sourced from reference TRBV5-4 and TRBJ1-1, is ETGVTQSPTHLIKTRGQQVTLRCSSQSGHNTVSWYQQALGQGPQFIFQYYREEENGRGNFPPRFSGLQFPNYSSELNVNALELDDSALYLCASSQGLFAEAFFGQGTRLTVV.

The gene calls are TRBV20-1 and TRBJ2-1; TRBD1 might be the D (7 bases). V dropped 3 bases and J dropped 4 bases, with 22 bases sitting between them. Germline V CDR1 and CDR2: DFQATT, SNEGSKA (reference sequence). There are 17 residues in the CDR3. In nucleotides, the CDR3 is TGCAGTGCTAGCCCCATCGGGCAGGCAGGGGGGTACAATGAGCAGTTCTTC. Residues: CSASPIGQAGGYNEQFF.

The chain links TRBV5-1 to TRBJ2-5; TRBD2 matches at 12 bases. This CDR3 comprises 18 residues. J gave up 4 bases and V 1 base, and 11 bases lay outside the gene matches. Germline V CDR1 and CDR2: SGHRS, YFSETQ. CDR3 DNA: TGCGCCAGCAGCTTGAAAGTCCTAGCGGGGGGGATCGGAGAGACCCAGTACTTC. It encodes CASSLKVLAGGIGETQYF.

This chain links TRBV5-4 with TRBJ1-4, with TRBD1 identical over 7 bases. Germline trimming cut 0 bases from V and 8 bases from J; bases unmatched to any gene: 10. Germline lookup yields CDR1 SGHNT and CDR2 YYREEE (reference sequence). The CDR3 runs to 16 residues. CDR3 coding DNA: TGTGCCAGCAGCTTGGGGGAAAGGGGGCTTGGCGAAAAACTGTTTTTT. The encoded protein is CASSLGERGLGEKLFF.

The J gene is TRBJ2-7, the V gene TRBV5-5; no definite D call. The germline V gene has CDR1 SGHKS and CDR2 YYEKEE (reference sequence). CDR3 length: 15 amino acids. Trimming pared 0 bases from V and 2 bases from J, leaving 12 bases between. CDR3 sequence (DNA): TGTGCCAGCAGCTTGGAACCGGGTTTCACCTACGAGCAGTACTTC. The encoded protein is CASSLEPGFTYEQYF.